This T cell receptor beta chain was recovered during a study of cytomegalovirus exposure and HLA in healthy donors. Remarks on this clone: Antigen unknown.

PCR involved 60 Vbeta and 13 Jbeta primers. The data were produced by immunoSEQ multiplex PCR, yet TCRdb's version contains in-frame clones alone and is incomplete. The table records about 99,000 clones, around 77% of them present only once. Whole-study findings and limits: The majority of CMV-associated TCR beta chains were reported as apparently HLA-restricted in a later analysis. In a later analysis, a missense DCLRE1C variant was linked to TCR beta V- and J-gene trimming. Among TCR beta chains, those listed as cytomegalovirus-associated numbered over 150.

Germline V CDR1 and CDR2: SGHRS, YFSETQ. The V and J ends lost 2 bases and 1 base, in that order; junction bases with no gene match: 2. The CDR3 totals 15 residues. The TCR was taken from a man aged 40-50 years in good health and CMV-seronegative. The chain joins TRBV5-1 to TRBJ2-2; 7 nucleotides match TRBD1. Sequenced: PBMCs. DNA of the CDR3: TGCGCCAGCAGCTTACGACAGGGGAACACCGGGGAGCTGTTTTTT. The encoded protein is CASSLRQGNTGELFF.